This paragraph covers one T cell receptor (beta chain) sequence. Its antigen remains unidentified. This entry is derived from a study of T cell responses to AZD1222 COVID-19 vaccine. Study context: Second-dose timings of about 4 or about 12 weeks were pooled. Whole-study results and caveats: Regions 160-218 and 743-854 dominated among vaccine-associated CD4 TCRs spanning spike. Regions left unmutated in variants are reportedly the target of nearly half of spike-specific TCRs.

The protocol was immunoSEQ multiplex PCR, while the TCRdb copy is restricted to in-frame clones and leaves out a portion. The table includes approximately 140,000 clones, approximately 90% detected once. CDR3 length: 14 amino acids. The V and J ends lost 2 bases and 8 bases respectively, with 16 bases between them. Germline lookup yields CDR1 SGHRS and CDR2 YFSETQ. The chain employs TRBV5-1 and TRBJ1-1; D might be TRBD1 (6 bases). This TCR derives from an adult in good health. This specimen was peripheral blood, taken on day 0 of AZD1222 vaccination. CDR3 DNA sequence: TGCGCCAGCAGCTTCCAACCAGGGGCAACCGAAGCTTTCTTT. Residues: CASSFQPGATEAFF. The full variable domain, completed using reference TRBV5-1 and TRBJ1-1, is KAGVTQTPRYLIKTRGQQVTLSCSPISGHRSVSWYQQTPGQGLQFLFEYFSETQRNKGNFPGRFSGRQFSNSRSEMNVSTLELGDSALYLCASSFQPGATEAFFGQGTRLTVV.